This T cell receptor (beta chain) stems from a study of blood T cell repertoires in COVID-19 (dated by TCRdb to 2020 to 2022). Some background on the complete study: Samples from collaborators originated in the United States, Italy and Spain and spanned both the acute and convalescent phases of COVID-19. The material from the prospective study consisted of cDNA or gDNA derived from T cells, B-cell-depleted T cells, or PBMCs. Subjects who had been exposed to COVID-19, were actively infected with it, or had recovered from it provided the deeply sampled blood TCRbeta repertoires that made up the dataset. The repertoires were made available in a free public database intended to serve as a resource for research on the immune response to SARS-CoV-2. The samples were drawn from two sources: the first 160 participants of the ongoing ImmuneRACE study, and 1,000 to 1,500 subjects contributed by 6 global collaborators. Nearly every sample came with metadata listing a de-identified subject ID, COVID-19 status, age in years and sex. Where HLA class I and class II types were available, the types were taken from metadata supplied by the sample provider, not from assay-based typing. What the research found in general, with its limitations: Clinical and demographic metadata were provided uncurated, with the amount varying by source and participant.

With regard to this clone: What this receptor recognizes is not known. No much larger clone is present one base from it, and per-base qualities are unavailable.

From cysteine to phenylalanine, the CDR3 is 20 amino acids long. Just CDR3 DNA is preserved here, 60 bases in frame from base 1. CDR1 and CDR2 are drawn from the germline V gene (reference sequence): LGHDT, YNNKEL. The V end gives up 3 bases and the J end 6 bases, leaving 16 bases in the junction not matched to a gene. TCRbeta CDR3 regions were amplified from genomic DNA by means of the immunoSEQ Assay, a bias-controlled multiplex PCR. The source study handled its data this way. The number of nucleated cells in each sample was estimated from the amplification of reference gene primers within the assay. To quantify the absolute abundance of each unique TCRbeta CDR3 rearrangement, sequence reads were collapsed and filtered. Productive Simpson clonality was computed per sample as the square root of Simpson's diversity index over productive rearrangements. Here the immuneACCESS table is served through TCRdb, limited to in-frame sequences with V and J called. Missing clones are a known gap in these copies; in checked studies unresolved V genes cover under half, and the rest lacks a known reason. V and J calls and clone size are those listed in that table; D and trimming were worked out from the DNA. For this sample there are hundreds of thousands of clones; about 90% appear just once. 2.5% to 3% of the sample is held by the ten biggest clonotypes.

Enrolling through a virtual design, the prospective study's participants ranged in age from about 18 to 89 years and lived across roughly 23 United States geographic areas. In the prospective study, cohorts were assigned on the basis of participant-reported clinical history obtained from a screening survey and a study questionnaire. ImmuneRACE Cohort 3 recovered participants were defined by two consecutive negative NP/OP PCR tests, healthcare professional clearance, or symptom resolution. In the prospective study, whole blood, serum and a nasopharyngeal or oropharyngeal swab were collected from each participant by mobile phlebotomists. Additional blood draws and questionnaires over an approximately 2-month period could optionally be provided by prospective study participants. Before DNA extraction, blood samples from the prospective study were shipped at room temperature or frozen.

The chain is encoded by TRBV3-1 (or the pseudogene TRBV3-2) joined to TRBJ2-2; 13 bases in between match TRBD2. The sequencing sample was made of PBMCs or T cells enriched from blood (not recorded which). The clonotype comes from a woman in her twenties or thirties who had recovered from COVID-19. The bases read TGTGCCAGCAGCCATTGGACTAGCGGGAGTTTTGGTTATGGGTCCGGGGAGCTGTTTTTT. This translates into CASSHWTSGSFGYGSGELFF.